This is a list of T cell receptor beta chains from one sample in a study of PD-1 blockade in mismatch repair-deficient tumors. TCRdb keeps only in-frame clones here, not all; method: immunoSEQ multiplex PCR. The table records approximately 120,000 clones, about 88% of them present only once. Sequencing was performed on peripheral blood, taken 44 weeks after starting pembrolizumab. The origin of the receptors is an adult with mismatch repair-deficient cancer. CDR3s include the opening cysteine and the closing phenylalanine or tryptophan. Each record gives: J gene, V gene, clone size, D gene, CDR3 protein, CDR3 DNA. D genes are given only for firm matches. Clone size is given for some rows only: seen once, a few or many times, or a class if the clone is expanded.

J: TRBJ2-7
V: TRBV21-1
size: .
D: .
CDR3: CASVSPWPSRSYEQYF
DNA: TGTGCCAGCGTCAGCCCCTGGCCTAGCCGCTCCTACGAGCAGTACTTC

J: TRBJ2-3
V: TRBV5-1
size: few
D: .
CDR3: CASSLEREGQYF
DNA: TGCGCCAGCAGCTTGGAACGGGAAGGGCAGTATTTT

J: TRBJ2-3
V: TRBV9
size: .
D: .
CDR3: CASSVGGGLSDTQYF
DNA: TGTGCCAGCAGCGTAGGAGGAGGGTTATCAGATACGCAGTATTTT

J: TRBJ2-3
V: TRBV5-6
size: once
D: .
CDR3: CASSLSFWEIDTQYF
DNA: TGTGCCAGCAGCTTGTCATTCTGGGAGATTGATACGCAGTATTTT

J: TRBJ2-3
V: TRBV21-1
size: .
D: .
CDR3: CASSTSPGLGVTSTDTQYF
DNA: TGTGCCAGCAGCACCTCTCCGGGACTAGGGGTTACTAGCACAGATACGCAGTATTTT

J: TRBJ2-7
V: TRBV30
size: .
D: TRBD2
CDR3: CAWSVRQGAYSGGGNEQYF
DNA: TGTGCCTGGAGTGTACGCCAGGGGGCTTATAGCGGGGGGGGGAACGAGCAGTACTTC

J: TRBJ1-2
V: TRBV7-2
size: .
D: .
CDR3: CASSLIGRGDYGYTF
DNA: TGTGCCAGCAGCTTAATAGGTCGAGGAGACTATGGCTACACCTTC

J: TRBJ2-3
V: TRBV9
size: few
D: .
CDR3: CASSPHEGGGRADTQYF
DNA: TGTGCCAGCAGCCCCCACGAAGGGGGAGGGCGCGCAGATACGCAGTATTTT

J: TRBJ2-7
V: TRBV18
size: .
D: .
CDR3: CASSPPGEEQYF
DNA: TGTGCCAGCTCACCACCAGGGGAAGAGCAGTACTTC

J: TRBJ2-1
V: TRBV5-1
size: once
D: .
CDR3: CASSVAGANEQFF
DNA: TGCGCCAGCAGCGTTGCAGGGGCCAATGAGCAGTTCTTC

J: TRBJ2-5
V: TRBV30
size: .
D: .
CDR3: CAWSGAAQETQYF
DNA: TGTGCCTGGAGCGGGGCAGCCCAAGAGACCCAGTACTTC

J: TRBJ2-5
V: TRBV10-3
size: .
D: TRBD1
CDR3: CAISAPGQGQETQYF
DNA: TGTGCCATCAGCGCCCCGGGACAGGGCCAAGAGACCCAGTACTTC

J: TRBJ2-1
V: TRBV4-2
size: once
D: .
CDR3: CASSQDKRGGNEQFF
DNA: TGTGCCAGCAGCCAAGATAAGAGGGGCGGGAATGAGCAGTTCTTC

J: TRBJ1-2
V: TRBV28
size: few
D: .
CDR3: CASSLQEHYGYTF
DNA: TGTGCCAGCAGTCTACAGGAGCACTATGGCTACACCTTC

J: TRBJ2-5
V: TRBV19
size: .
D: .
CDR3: CASSRTAQETQYF
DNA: TGTGCCAGTAGTAGGACAGCCCAAGAGACCCAGTACTTC

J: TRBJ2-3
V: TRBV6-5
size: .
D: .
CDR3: CASSYGQGRTDTQYF
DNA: TGTGCCAGCAGTTACGGTCAGGGTAGGACAGATACGCAGTATTTT

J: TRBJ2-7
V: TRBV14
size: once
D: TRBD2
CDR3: CASSQDASGNYEQYF
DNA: TGTGCCAGCAGCCAAGATGCTAGCGGGAACTACGAGCAGTACTTC

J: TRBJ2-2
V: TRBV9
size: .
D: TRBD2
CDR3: CASSVGWGSGSLHTGELFF
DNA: TGTGCCAGCAGCGTAGGGTGGGGTAGCGGGAGCCTCCACACCGGGGAGCTGTTTTTT

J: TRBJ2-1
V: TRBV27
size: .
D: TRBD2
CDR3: CASSLGGLAGNEQFF
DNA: TGTGCCAGCAGTTTAGGGGGACTAGCGGGCAATGAGCAGTTCTTC

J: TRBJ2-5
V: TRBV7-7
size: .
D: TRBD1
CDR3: CASSQGQLKLQYF
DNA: TGTGCTAGCAGCCAGGGACAGTTAAAGCTCCAGTACTTC

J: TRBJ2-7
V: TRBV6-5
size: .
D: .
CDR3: CASRRGIHEQYF
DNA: TGTGCCAGCAGGAGGGGTATCCACGAGCAGTACTTC

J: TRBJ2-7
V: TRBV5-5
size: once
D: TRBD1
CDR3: CASSRTGGSYEQYF
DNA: TGTGCCAGCAGTAGGACAGGGGGCTCCTACGAGCAGTACTTC

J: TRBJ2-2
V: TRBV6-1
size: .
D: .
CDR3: CASSSWTVTGELFF
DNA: TGTGCCAGCAGTAGTTGGACAGTCACCGGGGAGCTGTTTTTT

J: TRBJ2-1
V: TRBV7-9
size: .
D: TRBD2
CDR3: CASPTSGSSYNEQFF
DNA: TGTGCCAGCCCAACTAGCGGGAGCTCCTACAATGAGCAGTTCTTC